This entry concerns a single TCR beta chain. The data were taken from a study of shared clonotypes between healthy human individuals. For the study at large: The people who gave samples were a couple of women and three men aged 18 to 49. Three plates were used per donor for CD4 naive, three for CD4 memory, two for CD8 naive and one for CD8 memory.

Replicate sorted-subset PCRs were loaded with around 0.2 ug DNA, 31,000 or so T cell genomes. Data came from immunoSEQ multiplex PCR; TCRdb stores just in-frame clones and leaves some out. The data contain roughly 2 million clones, roughly 94% of them singletons. V was trimmed by 11 bases and J by 5 bases, leaving 21 bases between them. The CDR3 length is 14 residues. Germline V gene lookup returns CDR1 LNHDA and CDR2 SQIVND (reference sequence). This receptor was taken from a young man in good health. Sequencing used naive CD4+ T cells sorted from blood. The subset was: CD45RA+ positively selected. The chain combines TRBV19 with TRBJ2-5; possibly TRBD2 for D (6 bases). The CDR3 region is CASTSGGMGETQYF. CDR3 bases: TGTGCCTCGACAAGTGGAGGGATGGGGGAGACCCAGTACTTC.